This record concerns one TCR beta chain sequence. Seattle-derived patients entered the study during active infection and were followed longitudinally. The data derive from a study of blood T cell repertoires in COVID-19. As processed by the authors: Estimation of nucleated cell counts relied on the amplification of reference gene primers. Clones were sequenced by immunoSEQ multiplex PCR, and TCRdb holds only the in-frame ones, with some missing. The DNA was the basis for D and trimming; V, J and clone size are from that table. The sample has about 250,000 clones; roughly 90% are singletons. The length of the CDR3 is 15 residues. V lost 1 base, J lost 2 bases, and 11 bases lay in between. The germline CDR1 and CDR2 sequences are SGHAT and FQDESV (reference sequence).

This rearrangement joins TRBV11-1 to TRBJ1-2; D ambiguous. This sequence originates from a woman aged 60-75 years with COVID-19, enrolled during active disease. The sequenced sample was peripheral blood. The CDR3 is CASSLEVRNNYGYTF. For the CDR3, the DNA is TGTGCCAGCAGCTTAGAGGTCAGGAACAACTATGGCTACACCTTC.